This TCR beta chain was sequenced in a study of blood T cell repertoires in COVID-19. Germline V gene data show CDR1 as LNHDA and CDR2 as SQIVND (reference sequence). V lost 3 bases to trimming and J lost 3 bases, with 5 bases between them. The CDR3 is 12 amino acids. This table comes from immunoSEQ multiplex PCR, and its TCRdb copy is limited to in-frame clones, with some not included. In the table there are 75,000 to 90,000 clones, roughly nine tenths of which are singletons. The gene calls are TRBV19 and TRBJ2-5; D unclear. Specimen: peripheral blood. This sequence was found in a man aged 50-59 years with active or convalescent COVID-19. The DNA for the CDR3 is TGTGCCAGTAGTATGGCTGAAGAGACCCAGTACTTC. Translation: CASSMAEETQYF.